Presented here are 7 T cell receptor beta chains from one specimen sequenced in a study of T cells after yellow fever vaccination. One entry per CDR3 protein, called by TCRdb with MiXCR from the 5' RACE reads. The data show 450,000 to 650,000 distinct CDR3 sequences, with just over 20% seen just once and about 17% held by the top ten. This specimen was PBMCs, taken 21 days after the first yellow fever vaccination. These receptors all stem from a man between 18 and 35 years old who received the YFV17D yellow fever vaccine.

The chain combines TRBV5-4 with TRBJ2-5, with a tentative D call TRBD2 (6 bases). Trimming shortened V by 7 bases and J by 1 base, and 11 bases separated the two germline ends. The CDR3 has 13 residues. Looked up from germline, CDR1 is SGHNT and CDR2 is YYREEE (reference sequence). The CDR3 region has the DNA TGTGCCAGCGGAGGGACGCCCCAAGAGACCCAGTACTTC. Translation: CASGGTPQETQYF. Based on the CDR3 plus reference TRBV5-4 and TRBJ2-5, the full variable domain is ETGVTQSPTHLIKTRGQQVTLRCSSQSGHNTVSWYQQALGQGPQFIFQYYREEENGRGNFPPRFSGLQFPNYSSELNVNALELDDSALYLCASGGTPQETQYFGPGTRLLVL.

This clonotype was seen a few times. This CDR3 reads CSVEAGTGYEQYF. CDR3 nucleotide sequence: TGCAGCGTTGAAGCCGGGACAGGCTACGAGCAGTACTTC. The chain is built from TRBV29-1 and TRBJ2-7, with 8 bases lining up with TRBD1. CDR3 length: 13 amino acids. CDR1 and CDR2 from the germline V gene are SQVTM and ANQGSEA. After removal of 1 base from V and 3 bases from J, the junction contained 2 bases not matched to a gene.

This clonotype was counted only a few times. The V call is TRBV10-3, the J call TRBJ2-4; TRBD2 matches 7 bases. In germline, CDR1 is ENHRY, CDR2 SYGVKD. The CDR3 has 15 amino acids. J lost 6 bases, V lost 3 bases, and 8 bases had no gene match. The CDR3: CAISDRGQRGNIQYF. The CDR3 region has the DNA TGTGCCATCAGTGATCGGGGCCAGCGGGGAAACATTCAGTACTTC.

This clonotype was seen at least ten times. CDR3 region: CASSWTGQENTGELFF. The CDR3 DNA reads as TGTGCCAGCAGCTGGACAGGACAGGAGAACACCGGGGAGCTGTTTTTT. The J gene is TRBJ2-2, the V gene TRBV5-5, with 7 bases lining up with TRBD1. Germline values: CDR1 SGHKS, CDR2 YYEKEE (reference sequence). J lost 1 base, V lost 3 bases, and 6 bases had no gene match. This CDR3 is 16 amino acids long.

This clonotype was found a few times. The chain recombines TRBV11-2 with TRBJ1-1; 8 bases are a match to TRBD1. The germline V gene has CDR1 SGHAT and CDR2 FQNNGV. The CDR3 has 13 amino acids. V was pared by 4 bases and J by 10 bases, with 8 bases of the junction left unmatched. CDR3 bases: TGTGCCAGCAGCTCAGGACAGGGTTCGGTAGCTTTCTTT. Amino acids: CASSSGQGSVAFF.

This clonotype was seen a handful of times. The genes are TRBV15 and TRBJ2-2; 11 bases line up with TRBD1. The ends lost 5 bases at V and 6 bases at J; junction bases unmatched: 11. The germline gives CDR1 LNHNV, CDR2 YYDKDF (reference sequence). The CDR3 has 17 residues. The CDR3 loop reads CATSHIPGTGGSGELFF. CDR3 bases: TGTGCCACCAGCCATATCCCCGGGACAGGGGGGTCCGGGGAGCTGTTTTTT.

This chain connects TRBV12-3 or TRBV12-4 to TRBJ2-3; TRBD2 matches 12 bases. V lost 5 bases and J lost 7; bases outside the gene matches: 7. The CDR3 consists of 15 residues. The CDR3 sequence: CASSGLAGGPYTQYF. CDR3 nucleotides: TGTGCCAGCAGTGGGCTAGCGGGGGGGCCATATACGCAGTATTTT.